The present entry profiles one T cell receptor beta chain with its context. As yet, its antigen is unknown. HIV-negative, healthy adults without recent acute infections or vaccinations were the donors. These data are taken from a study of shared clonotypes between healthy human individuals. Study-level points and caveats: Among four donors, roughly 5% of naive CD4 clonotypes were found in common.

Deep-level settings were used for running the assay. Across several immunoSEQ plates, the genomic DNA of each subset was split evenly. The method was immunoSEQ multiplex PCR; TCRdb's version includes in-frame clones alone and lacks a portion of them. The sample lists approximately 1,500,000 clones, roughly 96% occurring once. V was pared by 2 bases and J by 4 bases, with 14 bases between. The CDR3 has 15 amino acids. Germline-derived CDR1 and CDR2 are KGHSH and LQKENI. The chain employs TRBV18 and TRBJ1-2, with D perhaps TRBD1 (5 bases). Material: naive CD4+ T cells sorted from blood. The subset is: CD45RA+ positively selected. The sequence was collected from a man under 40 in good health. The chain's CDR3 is CASSPKSEGLYGYTF. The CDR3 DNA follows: TGTGCCAGCTCACCAAAATCTGAGGGGCTCTATGGCTACACCTTC.